The clone carrying this T cell receptor beta chain was recorded once. The antigen remains undetermined. This sample was included in a study of OX40 agonist ivuxolimab in advanced cancers. The study's findings and limits: Circulating CD4+ and CD8+ T cells showed clonal expansion by week 6 at 0.1 to 3.0 mg/kg. Researchers did not determine the expanded peripheral T cells' antigen specificity.

Sequenced by immunoSEQ multiplex PCR; TCRdb stores in-frame clones only, minus some. Of around 65,000 clones in the sample, 80% to 95% were seen once. This specimen was CD4+ or CD8+ T cells sorted from blood, taken in a trial of the OX40 agonist ivuxolimab. The receptor was derived from an adult with an advanced solid tumor such as melanoma, head and neck, liver or kidney cancer.

CDR3 DNA sequence: TGTGCCAGCAGCGCAAACGACGAGCAGTACTTC. It encodes CASSANDEQYF. The rearrangement joins TRBV5-6 to TRBJ2-7, with no clear D. CDR1 SGHDT and CDR2 YYEEEE come from the germline V gene. V gave up 4 bases and J gave up 5 bases, with 7 bases separating them. This CDR3 contains 11 residues.